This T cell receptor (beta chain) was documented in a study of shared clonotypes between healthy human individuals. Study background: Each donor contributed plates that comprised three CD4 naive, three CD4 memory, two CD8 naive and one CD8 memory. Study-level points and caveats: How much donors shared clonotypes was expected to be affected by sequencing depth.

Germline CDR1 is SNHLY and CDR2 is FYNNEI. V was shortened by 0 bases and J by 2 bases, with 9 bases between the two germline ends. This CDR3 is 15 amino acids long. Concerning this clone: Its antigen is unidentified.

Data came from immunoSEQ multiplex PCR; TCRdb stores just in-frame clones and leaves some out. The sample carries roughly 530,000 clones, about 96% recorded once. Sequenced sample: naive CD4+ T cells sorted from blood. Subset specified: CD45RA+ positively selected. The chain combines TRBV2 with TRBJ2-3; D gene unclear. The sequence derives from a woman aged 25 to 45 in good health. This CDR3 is CASSEAPVATDTQYF. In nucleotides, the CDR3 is TGTGCCAGCAGTGAAGCCCCGGTCGCCACAGATACGCAGTATTTT. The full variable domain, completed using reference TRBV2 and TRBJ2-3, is EPEVTQTPSHQVTQMGQEVILRCVPISNHLYFYWYRQILGQKVEFLVSFYNNEISEKSEIFDDQFSVERPDGSNFTLKIRSTKLEDSAMYFCASSEAPVATDTQYFGPGTRLTVL.